The rows below give T cell receptor beta chains drawn from one sample of a study of response to subunit inactivated influenza vaccine. TCRdb used MiXCR to reprocess the RT-PCR reads, holding one entry per CDR3 protein. The sample holds 610,000 or so distinct CDR3 sequences, 12% to 15% seen once. This specimen consisted of PBMCs from blood, obtained 12 days after vaccination. These receptors were taken from a man aged 50-60 years who received an inactivated influenza vaccine. CDR3s include the opening cysteine and the closing phenylalanine or tryptophan. A D gene is named only where the DNA matches it firmly. For some rows the clone size is stated as once, few or many, or as a class when expanded; others skip it.

>NA|NA|TRBJ2-7|TRBV7-2
TGTGCCAGCAGCTTAGACGCAGGACGGACCTACGAGCAGTACTTC
CASSLDAGRTYEQYF
>NA|once|TRBJ1-2|TRBV20-1
TGCAGTGCTAGAGATACGAGGAACTATGGCTACACCTTC
CSARDTRNYGYTF
>TRBD2|few|TRBJ2-7|TRBV28
TGTGCCAGCAGTGCCGCGGGGGGGCCGGTCTACGAGCAGTACTTC
CASSAAGGPVYEQYF
>NA|few|TRBJ1-1|TRBV9
TGTGCCAGCAGTGGGCCGGGCATCTACACTGAAGCTTTCTTT
CASSGPGIYTEAFF
>NA|many|TRBJ2-3|TRBV10-3
TGTGCCATCAGTGAGCGGGAGACAGATACGCAGTATTTT
CAISERETDTQYF
>NA|NA|TRBJ2-4|TRBV20-1
TGCAGTGCGGTGAAGGACCTTGCTAAAAACATTCAGTACTTC
CSAVKDLAKNIQYF
>TRBD2|NA|TRBJ2-7|TRBV7-6
TGTGCCAGCAGCTTAGACGGGACTAGCGACTCCTACGAGCAGTACTTC
CASSLDGTSDSYEQYF
>NA|few|TRBJ1-2|TRBV4-2
TGTGCCAGCGCTCGGACGGCCTATGGCTACACCTTC
CASARTAYGYTF
>TRBD2|NA|TRBJ2-2|TRBV20-1
TGCAGTGCTGGCCCTAGCGGGACGAACACCGGGGAGCTGTTTTTT
CSAGPSGTNTGELFF
>NA|few|TRBJ2-7|TRBV7-2
TGTGCCAGCAGCTTAGCTCTGGCGGGGAACCCCTACGAGCAGTACTTC
CASSLALAGNPYEQYF
>NA|NA|TRBJ1-4|TRBV3-1
TGTGCCAGCAGCCAAGGCCAGGGCCGTGGGGAAAAACTGTTTTTT
CASSQGQGRGEKLFF
>NA|few|TRBJ2-2|TRBV29-1
TGCAGCGTGGCAGAAACCGGGGAGCTGTTTTTT
CSVAETGELFF
>NA|few|TRBJ2-5|TRBV6-1
TGTGCCAGCAGTGTTTCCGGGGGCTTTCGGGAGACCCAGTACTTC
CASSVSGGFRETQYF
>TRBD1|few|TRBJ1-5|TRBV7-8
TGTGCCAGCAGCCGGGACAGGGGACGAGAGTCGAATCAGCCCCAGCATTTT
CASSRDRGRESNQPQHF
>TRBD2|few|TRBJ2-7|TRBV7-9
TGTGCCAGCAGCTTAGCTCCGGGACTAGCATCGACTTACGAGCAGTACTTC
CASSLAPGLASTYEQYF
>NA|NA|TRBJ2-5|TRBV4-3
TGCGCCAGCAGCCAAGTTCCCGGGCCAGAGACCCAGTACTTC
CASSQVPGPETQYF
>TRBD1|few|TRBJ2-5|TRBV5-1
TGCGCCAGCAGCCCGGGACAGGGGGATGGAGAGACCCAGTACTTC
CASSPGQGDGETQYF
>NA|few|TRBJ1-1|TRBV29-1
TGCAGCGTTGACAGATACACTGAAGCTTTCTTT
CSVDRYTEAFF
>NA|NA|TRBJ2-2|TRBV6-5
TGTGCCAGCAGTTACTCGTCCGTGTATTACACCGGGGAGCTGTTTTTT
CASSYSSVYYTGELFF
>TRBD2|few|TRBJ2-5|TRBV12-3/TRBV12-4
TGTGCCAGCAGTTGGAGAAGCGGGAGCGGCGAGACCCAGTACTTC
CASSWRSGSGETQYF
>TRBD1|NA|TRBJ2-5|TRBV6-5
TGTGCCAGCAGTTACTCGAGAGGGGGCGGTGAGACCCAGTACTTC
CASSYSRGGGETQYF
>NA|NA|TRBJ2-2|TRBV7-8
TGTGCCAGCAGCTTAGGACGGCGGGGGCCGAACACCGGGGAGCTGTTTTTT
CASSLGRRGPNTGELFF
>NA|NA|TRBJ2-7|TRBV5-1
TGCGCCAGCAGCTTGGTTGCCCAGGCCTACGAGCAGTACTTC
CASSLVAQAYEQYF
>NA|many|TRBJ2-7|TRBV28
TGTGCCAGCAGTTTTCGACTGGACAGTCTGTCCTACGAGCAGTACTTC
CASSFRLDSLSYEQYF
>TRBD2|NA|TRBJ2-7|TRBV6-1
TGTGCCAGCAGTGAAGCACCGGGAGGGACCTCCTACGAGCAGTACTTC
CASSEAPGGTSYEQYF
>TRBD1|NA|TRBJ1-5|TRBV2
TGTGCCAGCAAAAACAGGGGAGGGCTTCAGCCCCAGCATTTT
CASKNRGGLQPQHF
>TRBD2|few|TRBJ2-3|TRBV9
TGTGCCAGCAGCGTAACATTAGCGGGAGGTGAAGATACGCAGTATTTT
CASSVTLAGGEDTQYF
>NA|few|TRBJ2-7|TRBV7-2
TGTGCCAGCAGCTTAGCGCGGACAACCTACGAGCAGTACTTC
CASSLARTTYEQYF
>TRBD2|NA|TRBJ2-3|TRBV20-1
TGCAGTGCTAGACCGGATAGCGGGATTTGGTCAGATACGCAGTATTTT
CSARPDSGIWSDTQYF
>TRBD2|few|TRBJ2-5|TRBV6-1
TGTGCCAGCAGCGCCTCGGGGGGCCAAGAGACCCAGTACTTC
CASSASGGQETQYF
>NA|many|TRBJ2-1|TRBV5-1
TGCGCCAGCAGCTTGGATAAACTGGGGAATGAGCAGTTCTTC
CASSLDKLGNEQFF
>NA|few|TRBJ2-5|TRBV3-1
TGTGCCAGCAGTCCTGCCGTTGTGGCCCTCCAAGAGACCCAGTACTTC
CASSPAVVALQETQYF
>TRBD2|few|TRBJ2-1|TRBV5-1
TGCGCCAGCAGATCACCCCGACTAGCGGGGGGCCAGACCTACAATGAGCAGTTCTTC
CASRSPRLAGGQTYNEQFF
>NA|few|TRBJ1-2|TRBV4-1
TGCGCCAGCAGCCAAATAGGCGGCCGAGAACATGGCTACACCTTC
CASSQIGGREHGYTF
>NA|few|TRBJ1-6|TRBV6-1
TGTGCCAGCAGTGAAGCAGCGCGTTCACCCCTCCACTTT
CASSEAARSPLHF
>TRBD1|many|TRBJ1-2|TRBV29-1
TGCAGCGTTGAAGACCGGGACAGGGGCCTAGGCTACACCTTC
CSVEDRDRGLGYTF
>TRBD2|few|TRBJ2-3|TRBV28
TGTGCCAGCACCCAAGTCGGGGGGGTTCAAGATACGCAGTATTTT
CASTQVGGVQDTQYF
>TRBD2|NA|TRBJ2-5|TRBV10-2
TGCGCCAGCAGCACCCCGGGGGGGCGGCAGGAGACCCAGTACTTC
CASSTPGGRQETQYF
>NA|NA|TRBJ2-1|TRBV2
TGTGCCAGCAGTGAAGGTTATTTGCAGTTCTTC
CASSEGYLQFF
>NA|NA|TRBJ2-7|TRBV5-1
TGCGCCAGCAGCTTTAGGGCAGGGGATAGCGAGCAGTACTTC
CASSFRAGDSEQYF
>NA|few|TRBJ2-1|TRBV12-3/TRBV12-4
TGTGCCAGCAGTTTAGCCCGGTTACGGAGCTACAATGAGCAGTTCTTC
CASSLARLRSYNEQFF
>NA|NA|TRBJ2-1|TRBV2
TGTGCCAGCGCCTCTCAGATATCGAGCTCCTACAATGAGCAGTTCTTC
CASASQISSSYNEQFF